This T cell receptor (beta chain) stems from a study of CD8+ T cells in alopecia areata. Study-wide results and limits: Resident alphabeta T-cell populations of normal skin are likewise subject to sequencing in scalp samples.

RNA was extracted and reverse transcribed into cDNA as the sequencing template. Produced via immunoSEQ multiplex PCR; TCRdb's table is partial and in-frame only. The sample carries roughly 64,000 clones, roughly 45% recorded once. Researchers took lesional scalp punch biopsies and peripheral blood from people who were alopecia areata patients. The CDR3 is 16 amino acids. Germline V lookup: CDR1 LGHNA, CDR2 YSLEER. V lost 3 bases, J lost 6 bases, and 19 bases lay in between. The sample holds a few counts of this clone. Its cognate antigen is unknown. Sequencing was carried out using NKG2D-low CD8+ T cells sorted from blood. The clonotype was recovered from a human donor with alopecia areata. The V and J genes are TRBV4-3 and TRBJ2-3, with no clear D. CDR3 nucleotides: TGCGCCAGCAGCCAGGATAGCCTTACCGGATCGGATACGCAGTATTTT. Protein: CASSQDSLTGSDTQYF.